This TCR beta chain was sequenced during a study of cytomegalovirus exposure and HLA in healthy donors (dated by TCRdb to about 2017). Background for the entire study: An earlier analysis of approximately 640 of the donors reported 250 to 300 Gb of sequence data and more than 90 million unique TCR beta sequences from some 180 million T cells. To study patterns of TCR occurrence, a later analysis re-analyzed previously published TCR beta repertoires from several hundred donors and added high-resolution HLA genotyping. All discovery cohort repertoires had been generated on a single sequencing platform. Donor age, sex, ethnicity and CMV serostatus were compiled together with the repertoire data. Typing coverage varied by locus: about 620-630 donors for A, B, C, DRB1 and DQB1; about 520 for DQA1; approximately 570 for DPA1; roughly 470 for DPB1. About 300 gigabases of sequencing data and 70 million to 85 million unique TCR sequences were included in an early release covering several hundred HLA-typed donors. Among roughly 400 genotyped donors of the cohort, an average of around 240,000 unique TCR beta nucleotide sequences were sequenced per donor, roughly 18% of them non-productive. The study profiled the T cell repertoires of approximately 700 subjects by immunosequencing and related them to cytomegalovirus serostatus. Both class I and class II loci were covered by HLA typing, at four-digit resolution. The study was designed to test whether signatures of past pathogen exposure could be identified by cataloging public T cell receptors. To predict cytomegalovirus infection status, the study combined high-throughput TCR immunosequencing, statistical association of individual TCRs with disease status, and machine learning. Genome-wide SNP genotypes for about 65% of the 666 donors were used in a later genetic analysis, which treated that subset as a discovery cohort. Besides the first cohort of approximately 670 subjects, a separate validation cohort made up of around 120 different subjects was used. Four to six DR-DQ haplotypes were handled as single units for association and clustering, since linkage in the cohort was strong. In the later analysis, no new phenotypic data were used to find candidate immune exposures; instead, reliance was placed on TCR beta sequences and their occurrence across donors. To decide whether each TCR beta V gene segment behaved as functional or pseudogenic, an earlier analysis of approximately 620 of the donors relied on high-throughput TCR beta sequencing. Of the 398 genotyped donors, over 65% fell in the genetic ancestry cluster associated with self-reported Caucasian donors. Paper-wide results and their limitations: At a false discovery rate of 0.05, a later analysis linked about 16,000 TCR beta sequences to specific HLA alleles. A later analysis found that HLA-associated TCR beta chains were more clonally expanded and had lower generation probabilities than equally common non-associated chains. In both the original and validation cohorts, the classifier was reported to diagnose cytomegalovirus status with high specificity and sensitivity. HLA typing was unavailable for some donors at each locus, so association tests used only the typed subset. Correlated functional status among segregating V segments might be attributable to linkage disequilibrium, but an unknown experimental factor could not be ruled out. Some IMGT-functional V segments, including TRBV6-2 and TRBV6-3, could not be told apart with the 87-base-pair reads, so those segments were excluded. A later genetic analysis reported fewer N-insertions in productive TCRs among donors in an Asian-associated ancestry cluster than the roughly 640-donor mean. In a later genetic analysis, a missense DCLRE1C variant was associated with V-gene and J-gene trimming of TCR beta chains, and the association was replicated in an independent cohort. Seventeen rarely observed V segments, including chromosome 9 orphons, were excluded from the earlier analysis of 550 to 700 of the donors because counts were too low. A further reported finding was that TCR beta sequences accurately predicted the HLA-A and HLA-B alleles for most subjects in the first cohort. Broadly in line with IMGT annotations, most TCR beta V segments showed up in productive rearrangements about 90% or about 30% of the time in an earlier analysis of 450 to 600 of the donors. A total of fewer than 200 TCR beta chains were listed by the study as associated with cytomegalovirus. When HLA alleles, especially DR and DQ, strongly co-occurred, attributing TCR associations to individual alleles was difficult. A cluster of highly shared sequence variants was judged likely to be a technical artifact of the sequencing pipeline. According to a later analysis, TCR association rates differed among HLA loci, with DRB1 alleles showing the most associated TCRs and HLA-C alleles showing the fewest. Presence/absence analyses assumed roughly uniform sequencing depth across donors, an assumption that may not hold. Across donors, most TCR sequences were observed very rarely, whereas some public TCRs were present in many individuals. A few of the identified cytomegalovirus-associated TCR beta chains were confirmed in vitro to be specific for cytomegalovirus antigens. According to a later analysis, parvovirus B19, influenza, CMV and Epstein-Barr virus appeared linked to several top co-occurrence clusters. The only immune exposure information available for the cohort was CMV serostatus. In a later analysis, most CMV-associated TCR beta chains were found to appear HLA-restricted, with HLA associations seemingly driven largely by CMV exposure. This cohort had only TCR beta chains sequenced, and the lack of alpha or paired-chain data limited which features could be detected. It was suggested by the authors that the approach could potentially be generalized to other disease states and immunological phenotypes.

Libraries were built with the immunoSEQ multiplex PCR assay. The multiplex PCR relied on a mix of 60 forward primers for TCR Vbeta segments and 13 reverse primers for TCR Jbeta segments. Amplification of the CDR3 region of rearranged TCR beta genes was performed with a multiplex PCR assay on genomic DNA. On the Illumina HiSeq System, the amplified TCR beta libraries were sequenced as 87-base-pair reads. From the authors' description of their analysis: In a later analysis, roughly 80 million unique TCR beta chains were counted across the 666 repertoires, and approximately 11 million of these chains were shared by at least two donors. Raw reads were error-corrected and collapsed into unique sequences with a nearest-neighbor algorithm that merged closely related sequences to remove PCR and sequencing errors. V, D and J gene segments were assigned by aligning CDR3 sequences to IMGT reference sequences. Each retained sequence needed at least a six-nucleotide match to both a V gene segment and a J gene segment. A rearrangement was called productive if the CDR3 had no stop codons and remained in frame with V and J, and every other rearrangement was called non-productive. CDR3 was defined by IMGT convention, running from the second conserved V-encoded cysteine to the conserved J-encoded phenylalanine. In an earlier analysis of just under 600 of the donors, sequences lacking an unambiguous match to a single V gene segment were excluded. An earlier analysis of a few hundred of the donors called V segments functional above 56.7% productive rearrangements and segregating when the between-donor standard deviation exceeded 5%. A statistical classification framework was built for diagnosing cytomegalovirus status from the catalog of TCR beta chain sequences. A later analysis assigned V and J genes by comparing TCR nucleotide sequences with IMGT/GENE-DB human TR gene sequences. The TCRdist pipeline was used in a later analysis to assign CDR3 sequences and most-parsimonious VDJ recombination scenarios. In a later analysis, each TCR beta chain was defined by its CDR3 amino acid sequence together with its V-gene family, and reads without a unique V-gene family were excluded. To address suspected cross-contamination and a sequencing artifact, a later analysis removed roughly 580 highly shared, low-generation-probability nucleotide sequences. A later analysis calculated a clonal expansion index for each public chain from normalized within-repertoire ranks of inferred template counts. In a later analysis, generation probabilities were computed with a VDJ recombination model fitted to out-of-frame rearrangements, and the resulting probabilities were checked against IGoR. A later analysis scored TCR-TCR, TCR-HLA and TCR-CMV co-occurrence with hypergeometric tests, applying a repertoire-size bias correction to TCR pairs. To estimate false discovery rates, a later analysis permuted the HLA or CMV assignments 20 times. A later analysis grouped co-occurring TCRs with DBSCAN, adding TCRdist sequence similarity when clustering within HLA-allele-positive subsets. Repertoires with fewer than 30,000 or more than 120,000 public chains, plus five repertoires with anomalous nucleotide sharing, were excluded from co-occurrence clustering. The clones in this table, taken by TCRdb from immuneACCESS, are in-frame only. Not every clone is retained; where verified, under half of the shortfall comes from an unresolved V gene, and the cause of the rest is unknown. V, J and clone size derive from that table, while D and trimming were established from the DNA sequence. For this sample the table gives approximately 190,000 clones, of which around 83% were detected only once. The top ten clones comprise about 1.7% of the sample.

The cohort comprised hundreds of healthy bone marrow donors. At the time of sampling, every cohort member was nominally healthy, though immune exposures that went unrecorded were likely present. The donor tested CMV seropositive and was one of the 289 seropositive cohort members. Each donor provided a peripheral blood sample, and peripheral blood mononuclear cells were used for TCR beta sequencing. The Qiagen DNeasy Blood Extraction Kit was used to extract genomic DNA from the blood cell samples. Note on this clone: What antigen it recognizes has not been identified. No base quality values were provided; no much bigger clone lies one nucleotide off.

Reading from cysteine to phenylalanine, the CDR3 counts 12 amino acids. Left in the record is the CDR3 DNA by itself, 36 bases read in frame from the first base. V gives up 5 bases and J gives up 5 bases, and the segment between their germline ends measures 9 bases. From a lookup of the germline V gene (reference sequence), CDR1 and CDR2 are SEHNR and FQNEAQ. The sample was PBMCs. Recombination joined TRBV7-9 with TRBJ1-1, with the D gene not confidently named. The TCR was taken from a man aged 35-49 years in good health and CMV-seropositive. The DNA sequence is as follows: TGTGCCAGCAGCCGCGGAGAAACTGAAGCTTTCTTT. This yields the protein CASSRGETEAFF.